This is a list of T cell receptor beta chains from one sample in a study of T-cell reconstitution after alpha-beta-depleted transplantation in children. TCRdb fed the PCR reads into MiXCR, producing one record per CDR3 protein. The sample has about 1,000,000 distinct CDR3 sequences, around 30% seen once. The source was PBMCs, mostly from graft donor cells, collected 360 days after TCRalphabeta/CD19-depleted stem cell transplant. Receptor source: a boy in the first two years of life who had a stem cell transplant for SCID, so the T cells may come from the graft donor. Each CDR3 is given with its conserved first and last residue.

j_call v_call cdr3_aa
TRBJ1-2 TRBV12-3/TRBV12-4 CASSLGSPHYGYTF
TRBJ2-7 TRBV20-1 CSARRLADPVYEQYF
TRBJ2-2 TRBV20-1 CSAHRESRTGELFF
TRBJ2-7 TRBV7-9 CASSPNLGLGQYF
TRBJ1-2 TRBV19 CASQASTRGHYGYTF
TRBJ1-1 TRBV2 CASSWTGEDTEAFF
TRBJ2-2 TRBV9 CASSVADRRITGELFF
TRBJ2-5 TRBV5-6 CASSGRNKETQYF
TRBJ2-1 TRBV7-9 CASSLELIGTGLNEQFF
TRBJ1-1 TRBV5-5 CASSRGYSGTEAFF
TRBJ1-1 TRBV6-5 CASSYLGTQGNTEAFF
TRBJ1-2 TRBV13 CASSPAELNYGYTF
TRBJ2-1 TRBV20-1 CSAISSGGYNEQFF
TRBJ1-5 TRBV20-1 CSASEDRGLYQPQHF
TRBJ1-1 TRBV28 CASTVRVGTEAFF
TRBJ1-3 TRBV10-2 CASSVEGRPGNTIYF
TRBJ2-3 TRBV6-4 CASSPHKALARPISTDTQYF
TRBJ2-7 TRBV10-3 CAISPQLTSGSYEQYF
TRBJ2-5 TRBV25-1 CASSESFRGILQETQYF
TRBJ2-1 TRBV14 CASSQAPSGGLSYNEQFF
TRBJ1-6 TRBV20-1 CSAQPGGGSPLHF
TRBJ1-1 TRBV29-1 CSVVGGVYGASNTEAFF
TRBJ1-2 TRBV25-1 CASSDQGGGYGYTF
TRBJ2-7 TRBV20-1 CSARDDRRGVLEQYF
TRBJ2-3 TRBV6-1 CASRDGIFTDTQYF
TRBJ2-7 TRBV29-1 CSVGQGGEQYF
TRBJ1-1 TRBV28 CASSPLRPNTEAFF
TRBJ2-1 TRBV5-1 CASSSGTRNSYNEQFF
TRBJ1-5 TRBV20-1 CSARETRASNQPQHF
TRBJ2-7 TRBV6-1 CASSDPGYRAYEQYF
TRBJ2-7 TRBV5-8 CASRLDDRPLRQYF
TRBJ2-6 TRBV5-1 CASSLEYLGGSGANVLTF
TRBJ2-7 TRBV2 CASRLTSGGPSSYEQYF
TRBJ2-5 TRBV28 CASSYSTRETQYF
TRBJ2-1 TRBV29-1 CSVEVGEDEQFF
TRBJ2-1 TRBV5-1 CASSSSHSGGRDEQFF
TRBJ2-1 TRBV12-3/TRBV12-4 CASSQGTGGFVNEQFF
TRBJ2-3 TRBV12-3/TRBV12-4 CASLKTGEGTTQYF
TRBJ1-5 TRBV6-5 CASSYNHVGGQPQHF
TRBJ2-1 TRBV28 CASRADRLLNEQFF